This is a list of T cell receptor beta chains from one sample in a study of T cell responses to AZD1222 COVID-19 vaccine. Sequencing used immunoSEQ multiplex PCR; TCRdb keeps in-frame clones, though not all of them. The table includes 75,000 to 100,000 clones, roughly 84% detected once. Sequenced material: peripheral blood, taken on day 0 of AZD1222 vaccination. The receptors originated from an adult in good health. Both conserved end residues are part of each CDR3. A D gene is named only where the DNA matches it firmly. Part of the rows lack a size; the others show once, few, many or a class for expanded clones.

cdr3_length,clone_size,d_call,j_call,v_call,cdr3_nt,cdr3_aa
16,.,.,TRBJ2-5,TRBV6-5,TGTGCCAGCAGTTACTCGGGCAGGGGTGGCGAGGAGACCCAGTACTTC,CASSYSGRGGEETQYF
16,.,TRBD1,TRBJ1-2,TRBV28,TGTGCCAGCAGTCAGAGACAGGGACAGACTAACTATGGCTACACCTTC,CASSQRQGQTNYGYTF
15,.,.,TRBJ2-2,TRBV7-9,TGTGCCAGCAGCCCAAGACAGAAGAACACCGGGGAGCTGTTTTTT,CASSPRQKNTGELFF
17,few,.,TRBJ2-3,TRBV18,TGTGCCAGCTCACCACCTCGTACGGTGGGGAACACAGATACGCAGTATTTT,CASSPPRTVGNTDTQYF
14,.,.,TRBJ2-7,TRBV6-5,TGTGCCAGCTCCCCCTGGCTTAACTCCTACGAGCAGTACTTC,CASSPWLNSYEQYF
14,.,TRBD2,TRBJ2-5,TRBV5-1,TGCGCCAGCAGCGGGGGACTAGCAGAAGAGACCCAGTACTTC,CASSGGLAEETQYF
13,few,TRBD1,TRBJ1-1,TRBV2,TGTGCCAGCAGTGGACAGGGAAACACTGAAGCTTTCTTT,CASSGQGNTEAFF
13,once,.,TRBJ2-4,TRBV6-5,TGTGCCAGCAGTTACGGCAGTCAAAACATTCAGTACTTC,CASSYGSQNIQYF
15,.,TRBD1,TRBJ2-7,TRBV5-4,TGTGCCAGCAGCCCCCGACAGGGGGTACCCTACGAGCAGTACTTC,CASSPRQGVPYEQYF
16,.,TRBD1,TRBJ1-1,TRBV6-6,TGTGCCAGCAGGCCCACAGGGGCTCTGTCGAACACTGAAGCTTTCTTT,CASRPTGALSNTEAFF
15,.,.,TRBJ1-5,TRBV27,TGTGCCAGCAGTATGGAGGGGTATAGCAATCAGCCCCAGCATTTT,CASSMEGYSNQPQHF
16,.,TRBD1,TRBJ1-5,TRBV6-1,TGTGCCAGCAGTGAAGCGCTTGGACAGGGCCCTCAGCCCCAGCATTTT,CASSEALGQGPQPQHF
11,.,.,TRBJ1-1,TRBV6-4,TGTGCCAGCAGTGACTTTTCAGATGCTTTCTTT,CASSDFSDAFF
16,.,.,TRBJ1-2,TRBV28,TGTGCCAGCAGTCAACCGGCAGGAGTCCTGGACTATGGCTACACCTTC,CASSQPAGVLDYGYTF
16,.,.,TRBJ2-3,TRBV5-4,TGTGCCAGCAGCTTGGGAACAGAACGAAGCACAGATACGCAGTATTTT,CASSLGTERSTDTQYF
15,.,.,TRBJ2-2,TRBV5-6,TGTGCCAGCAGCCCAGGGGTTGGTAGCACCGGGGAGCTGTTTTTT,CASSPGVGSTGELFF
16,.,.,TRBJ2-7,TRBV4-1,TGCGCCAGCAGCCCATTGCTGCTGGGGGCCTCCTACGAGCAGTACTTC,CASSPLLLGASYEQYF
13,few,.,TRBJ1-1,TRBV2,TGTGCCAGCAGTGAACATGAGAACACTGAAGCTTTCTTT,CASSEHENTEAFF
14,.,TRBD1,TRBJ2-5,TRBV7-3,TGTGCCAGCAGTCTTAACAGGGGGGAAGAGACCCAGTACTTC,CASSLNRGEETQYF
12,.,.,TRBJ1-1,TRBV18,TGTGCCAGCTCACAACGGGGCACAGAAGCTTTCTTT,CASSQRGTEAFF
13,.,.,TRBJ2-1,TRBV7-9,TGTGCCAGCAGCTTAGCGTCCGGTAGTGAGCAGTTCTTC,CASSLASGSEQFF
15,.,TRBD2,TRBJ2-3,TRBV7-3,TGTGCCAGCAGCCAGACTAGCGGGGACACAGATACGCAGTATTTT,CASSQTSGDTDTQYF
17,.,.,TRBJ2-3,TRBV3-1/TRBV3-2,TGTGCCAGCAGCCAGAAGGGGAAAGGGTCGGAGCGGGATACGCAGTATTTT,CASSQKGKGSERDTQYF
13,.,.,TRBJ2-1,TRBV5-1,TGCGCCAGCAGCTTAAACAGCCTCAATGAGCAGTTCTTC,CASSLNSLNEQFF
17,.,.,TRBJ1-2,TRBV5-5,TGTGCCAGCAGCTTGGGGTCGGTGGGACCGACTAACTATGGCTACACCTTC,CASSLGSVGPTNYGYTF
15,.,.,TRBJ1-3,TRBV5-8,TGTGCCAGCAGCTTCAGGGGAGGACCCGGAAACACCATATATTTT,CASSFRGGPGNTIYF
12,.,.,TRBJ1-1,TRBV29-1,TGCAGCGTTGAGACCGCGAACACTGAAGCTTTCTTT,CSVETANTEAFF
14,.,.,TRBJ2-3,TRBV7-9,TGTGCCAGCAGCTTAGAGGGGCAGGCAGATACGCAGTATTTT,CASSLEGQADTQYF
14,.,.,TRBJ1-4,TRBV19,TGTGCCAGTCGTTCGCTGTCCGTTAATGAAAAACTGTTTTTT,CASRSLSVNEKLFF
15,.,.,TRBJ1-5,TRBV20-1,TGCAGTGCTAGTTTGCCCCCGCGTAGCAATCAGCCCCAGCATTTT,CSASLPPRSNQPQHF
16,.,TRBD1,TRBJ1-6,TRBV5-1,TGCGCCAGCAGCGCAACAGGGGGCGCGACGGATTCACCCCTCCACTTT,CASSATGGATDSPLHF
13,.,.,TRBJ1-2,TRBV12-3/TRBV12-4,TGTGCCAGCAGTTTAGTTCTTAGAGGGGGCTACACCTTC,CASSLVLRGGYTF
13,.,.,TRBJ2-7,TRBV6-5,TGTGCCAGCAAACTCGGCAGAGCCTACGAGCAGTACTTC,CASKLGRAYEQYF
15,.,.,TRBJ2-7,TRBV18,TGTGCCAGCTCACCCCGGATAGGGGGAGCCTACGAGCAGTACTTC,CASSPRIGGAYEQYF
11,.,.,TRBJ1-2,TRBV12-1,TGTGCCAGCAGCTTCAGATATGGCTACACCTTC,CASSFRYGYTF
14,.,TRBD1,TRBJ2-7,TRBV28,TGTGCCAGCAGTTCGACAGGGCGATCCTACGAGCAGTACTTC,CASSSTGRSYEQYF
14,.,.,TRBJ2-7,TRBV21-1,TGTGCCAGCAAGGCGACTAGCATCTCCTACGAGCAGTACTTC,CASKATSISYEQYF
15,.,.,TRBJ2-7,TRBV6-2/TRBV6-3,TGTGCCAGCAGCTCCCGGGCGGTGAGCTCCTACGAGCAGTACTTC,CASSSRAVSSYEQYF
15,.,TRBD1,TRBJ1-2,TRBV4-3,TGCGCCAGCAGCCCCGGACAGGGGGAGGGCTATGGCTACACCTTC,CASSPGQGEGYGYTF
14,.,.,TRBJ1-5,TRBV2,TGTGCCAGCAGTGCCGACAGCACAAATCAGCCCCAGCATTTT,CASSADSTNQPQHF
18,.,TRBD2,TRBJ2-5,TRBV6-2/TRBV6-3,TGTGCCAGCAGCCCCCGGCCTTCCGGGACTAGCGGAGAAGAGACCCAGTACTTC,CASSPRPSGTSGEETQYF
13,.,.,TRBJ1-1,TRBV5-1,TGCGCCAGCAGCTTGGCCTGGTTCACTGAAGCTTTCTTT,CASSLAWFTEAFF
16,.,TRBD2,TRBJ2-7,TRBV19,TGTGCCAGTAGTAAGTGGGGGCTAGCGGGCTCCTACGAGCAGTACTTC,CASSKWGLAGSYEQYF
11,.,.,TRBJ1-6,TRBV30,TGTGCCTGGAGTCGCCGCTCACCCCTCCACTTT,CAWSRRSPLHF
17,.,TRBD2,TRBJ2-7,TRBV5-4,TGTGCCAGCAGCTTATCTAGCGGGGCTCCAATGCCCCGCGAGCAGTACTTC,CASSLSSGAPMPREQYF
15,.,.,TRBJ2-2,TRBV7-6,TGTGCCAGCAGCCTCGGGTGGTCGAACACCGGGGAGCTGTTTTTT,CASSLGWSNTGELFF
13,.,TRBD1,TRBJ2-5,TRBV7-2,TGTGCCAGCGATTCCGGGACAGGAGAGACCCAGTACTTC,CASDSGTGETQYF
11,.,.,TRBJ2-1,TRBV7-6,TGTGCCAGCAGCCTACTCATCGAGCAGTTCTTC,CASSLLIEQFF
14,few,.,TRBJ1-5,TRBV15,TGTGCCACCAGCCGATCTGTTAGCAATCAGCCCCAGCATTTT,CATSRSVSNQPQHF
15,.,.,TRBJ1-4,TRBV5-4,TGTGCCAGCAGCTTATTATGGGAAGAGGGCGAAAAACTGTTTTTT,CASSLLWEEGEKLFF
13,.,.,TRBJ1-1,TRBV2,TGTGCCAGCAGTGATTGGAGTACGGATGAAGCTTTCTTT,CASSDWSTDEAFF
16,.,TRBD2,TRBJ2-3,TRBV14,TGTGCCAGCGCCAGGAGGTCAAGCGGGGGGACAGATACGCAGTATTTT,CASARRSSGGTDTQYF
14,.,.,TRBJ1-2,TRBV28,TGTGCCAGCAGTTCCTCGACGGAGAACTATGGCTACACCTTC,CASSSSTENYGYTF
12,.,.,TRBJ2-7,TRBV6-5,TGTGCCAGCGGCAGGGAATTCTACGAGCAGTACTTC,CASGREFYEQYF
11,.,.,TRBJ1-1,TRBV12-3/TRBV12-4,TGTGCCAGCAGGACGGACACTGAAGCTTTCTTT,CASRTDTEAFF